This TCR beta chain comes out of a study of a mutant IDH1 vaccine in newly diagnosed glioma (TCRdb year 2021). Describing the broader study: Patients were given eight vaccinations, in weeks 1, 3, 5, 7, 11, 15, 19 and 23, which matched visits V03 through V10. Vaccination began 4-6 weeks after radiotherapy alone, or alongside temozolomide cycles in the chemotherapy-containing groups. Of the 30 to 35 patients who were treated, about 60% were male and approximately 40% were female, and the mean age was roughly 40 years. Before enrollment, patients had received standard therapy of radiotherapy alone, temozolomide alone, or radiochemotherapy with temozolomide; most received the combination. Peripheral blood samples were drawn at six visits, namely V03 (baseline), V05, V07, V10, V12 and V13. Longitudinal TCRB deep sequencing was performed for roughly 27 treated patients wherever samples were available for exploratory analyses. Results the study describes overall, beyond this receptor: PBMC samples for TCRB deep sequencing were selected based on availability. Pseudoprogression appeared unrelated to alterations in the top peripheral T cell clonotypes detected by TCRB sequencing. Across multiple MHC alleles, vaccine-induced immune responses were seen in around 93% of patients. The authors noted that analyses of patient blood samples could not be reproduced because of sample limitations.

To prepare the library, the immunoSEQ multiplex PCR assay was applied. The hsTCRB Kit was used according to the manufacturer's protocol to amplify rearranged TCR beta chain sequences. An Illumina MiSeq was used to sequence the TCRB libraries. The study's processing was this. Demultiplexing, trimming and gene mapping were performed with the kit vendor's proprietary platform. What TCRdb holds here is the immuneACCESS table cut down to in-frame rearrangements. Part of the clones is not present; checked against another copy, under half of the missing clones reflect an unresolved V gene, and the others are unexplained. V and J calls and clone size are those listed in that table; D and trimming were worked out from the DNA. Present in this sample are fewer than 35,000 clones, around 89% of which were seen just once. Around 21% of the sample goes to the ten largest clones. This specimen's time point label, per the study, means: week 11, during vaccination. A 20-mer mutant IDH1 peptide at 300 micrograms in Montanide made up each vaccine dose, which was injected subcutaneously together with topical imiquimod. Donors had newly diagnosed WHO grade 3 or 4 IDH1-mutant astrocytomas with loss of nuclear ATRX. The samples were drawn from NOA16, a multicentre, single-arm, open-label phase I trial in Germany that tested a mutant IDH1 peptide vaccine in humans for the first time. Genomic DNA for TCRB sequencing was extracted from EDTA blood using the DNeasy Blood and Tissue Kit.

Including cysteine and phenylalanine, the CDR3 has 17 amino acids. The sequence is cut down to CDR3 DNA, 51 bases in frame from base 1. V is pruned by 0 bases and J by 0 bases, leaving 1 base of the junction without a gene match. Taken from the germline V gene, the CDR1 and CDR2 loops are MGHRA and YSYEKL. As concerns this clone: Its antigen remains unidentified. No base quality information exists; no much larger clone differs at one position.

The chain is encoded by TRBV4-1 joined to TRBJ2-3, and 12 junction bases match TRBD2. The sequence derives from a man between 18 and 35 years old with glioma. The sequencing used PBMCs, collected from a glioma patient whose treatment included an IDH1 peptide vaccine. The bases are TGCGCCAGCAGCCAAGATGGGACTAGCGGGAGCACAGATACGCAGTATTTT. Translated, it gives CASSQDGTSGSTDTQYF.